The 30 T cell receptor beta chains listed next were all sequenced from one sample in a study of graft-versus-host responses after intestinal transplantation. TCRdb keeps only in-frame clones here, not all; method: immunoSEQ multiplex PCR. There are 89,000 or so clones in the sample; approximately 82% occur only once, and 0.65% to 0.95% lies in the top ten. The antigens for these receptors are not known. The source material was unstimulated CD4+ T cells sorted from spleen or lymph node cells, sampled before intestinal transplant. Receptor source: a human donor who received an intestinal transplant.

The chain joins TRBV5-1 to TRBJ2-5; 7 bases line up with TRBD1. Trimming took 2 bases from V and 2 from J; bases not matched to a gene: 3. The germline V gene encodes CDR1 SGHRS and CDR2 YFSETQ. This CDR3 has 14 amino acids. This CDR3 is CASSLQGFQETQYF. CDR3 DNA: TGCGCCAGCAGCTTACAGGGGTTTCAAGAGACCCAGTACTTC.

This clone came up a few times. The CDR3 region is CASSLPGQGAGELFF. CDR3 bases: TGTGCCAGCAGCTTACCGGGACAGGGGGCCGGGGAGCTGTTTTTT. The chain has TRBV7-8 and TRBJ2-2, with 11 bases aligning to TRBD1. This CDR3 has 15 amino acids. Losses at the gene ends were 2 bases for V and 6 bases for J; bases not matched to a gene: 2. CDR1 SGHVS and CDR2 FQNEAQ come from the germline V gene.

This chain uses TRBV7-6 with TRBJ2-7; 9 bases agree with TRBD2. CDR1 and CDR2 (germline): SGHVS, FNYEAQ. Losses at the gene ends were 4 bases for V and 7 bases for J; bases not matched to a gene: 11. The CDR3 runs 15 residues. The DNA of the CDR3 is TGTGCCAGCAGCTCGTTGACTAGCGGAGGGGGAGAGCAGTACTTC. Its translation is CASSSLTSGGGEQYF.

J is TRBJ2-7 and V is TRBV5-1, with 14 bases identical to TRBD2. CDR3 length: 15 residues. Trimming removed 4 bases from V and 6 bases from J; junction bases left unmatched: 6. Per germline, CDR1 SGHRS and CDR2 YFSETQ. The CDR3 sequence: CASSRGLAGEGEQYF. The CDR3 region has the DNA TGCGCCAGCAGCCGGGGACTAGCGGGAGAGGGCGAGCAGTACTTC.

The rearrangement uses TRBV6-5 and TRBJ2-1, with TRBD2 as a possible D gene (5 bases). Looked up from germline, CDR1 is MNHEY and CDR2 is SVGAGI. CDR3 length: 15 residues. The ends were cut back, 2 bases at V and 1 base at J, with 9 bases in the middle. In DNA form, the CDR3 reads TGTGCCAGCAGTTACGGCGGGCCTTCCTACAATGAGCAGTTCTTC. Its translation is CASSYGGPSYNEQFF.

V and J are TRBV29-1 and TRBJ2-3, with D perhaps TRBD2 (7 bases). With 7 bases removed from V and 4 bases from J, the gap between germline ends came to 18 bases. The CDR3 loop spans 14 amino acids. Germline assignment: CDR1 SQVTM and CDR2 ANQGSEA. CDR3 sequence: CSGAFGGRADTQYF. As DNA, the CDR3 is TGCAGCGGAGCCTTCGGGGGGCGCGCAGATACGCAGTATTTT.

V usage is TRBV19 and J usage is TRBJ2-4; 10 nucleotides match TRBD2. The V segment lost 3 bases and the J segment 6 bases; nucleotides outside the gene matches: 26. Germline CDR1 reads LNHDA; CDR2 reads SQIVND (reference sequence). The CDR3 runs to 22 residues. The CDR3 sequence is CASSIGLLRVGRSGRERNIQYF. CDR3 nucleotide sequence: TGTGCCAGTAGTATCGGCTTGTTGAGGGTTGGGCGAAGCGGGAGGGAAAGAAACATTCAGTACTTC. Filled out from reference TRBV19 and TRBJ2-4, the complete variable domain reads DGGITQSPKYLFRKEGQNVTLSCEQNLNHDAMYWYRQDPGQGLRLIYYSQIVNDFQKGDIAEGYSVSREKKESFPLTVTSAQKNPTAFYLCASSIGLLRVGRSGRERNIQYFGAGTRLSVL.

This clone has a handful of counts. The gene calls are TRBV30 and TRBJ2-1; no definite D call. Germline V CDR1 and CDR2: GTSNPN, SVGIG (reference sequence). The length of the CDR3 is 11 residues. The V end lost 1 base, the J end lost 7 bases, and 5 bases lay between the germline ends. For the CDR3, the DNA is TGTGCCTGGAGTGCCGAGAATGAGCAGTTCTTC. Amino acid sequence: CAWSAENEQFF.

The chain combines TRBV5-1 with TRBJ1-1; the match to TRBD1 covers 7 bases. Trimming removed 0 bases from V and 7 bases from J; junction bases left unmatched: 0. The germline CDR1 and CDR2 sequences are SGHRS and YFSETQ. CDR3 length: 12 residues. CDR3 residues: CASSLGQGEAFF. The DNA for the CDR3 is TGCGCCAGCAGCTTGGGACAGGGTGAAGCTTTCTTT.

This clone came up a few times. The CDR3 bases are TGTGCCGCCCAGGGACAGTACGAGCAGTACTTC. Translation: CAAQGQYEQYF. The chain couples TRBV6-5 to TRBJ2-7; 7 nucleotides agree with TRBD1. The trim removed 11 bases at V and 4 bases at J, leaving 5 bases unmatched. CDR3 length: 11 amino acids. Germline V lookup: CDR1 MNHEY, CDR2 SVGAGI.

The chain links TRBV5-1 to TRBJ1-5; D perhaps matches TRBD1 (5 bases). Trimming cost V 0 bases and J 2 bases, with 6 bases left between them. Germline CDR1 SGHRS, CDR2 YFSETQ. The CDR3 consists of 14 residues. The CDR3 reads CASSLEGGNQPQHF. CDR3 in DNA: TGCGCCAGCAGCTTGGAAGGGGGCAATCAGCCCCAGCATTTT.

The genes are TRBV6-1 and TRBJ2-3; possibly TRBD1 for D (5 bases). Trimming stripped 8 bases from V and 4 bases from J, with 16 bases between. The germline V gene has CDR1 MNHNS and CDR2 SASEGT. This CDR3 region has 14 residues. CDR3 nucleotides: TGTGCCAGCTCCCACTCAGGGATTTCAGATACGCAGTATTTT. Amino acid sequence: CASSHSGISDTQYF.

The gene calls are TRBV12-5 and TRBJ1-1; D is unclear. This CDR3 has 13 amino acids. Germline lookup yields CDR1 LGHNT and CDR2 FRNRAP. Trimming removed 7 bases from V and 0 bases from J, with 9 bases in between. The CDR3, as DNA: TGTGCTAGTGCCATCGGGGTGAACACTGAAGCTTTCTTT. Protein: CASAIGVNTEAFF.

The V gene is TRBV28, the J gene TRBJ2-7; 11 bases map to TRBD1. The CDR3 runs 15 residues. The V segment lost 6 bases and the J segment 3 bases; nucleotides outside the gene matches: 7. CDR1 is MDHEN, CDR2 SYDVKM, per germline. The CDR3 coding sequence is TGTGCCAGCAGGAGTGGGACAGGGGGAATCTACGAGCAGTACTTC. Translating gives CASRSGTGGIYEQYF.

This clone was seen more than once but under ten times. This sequence joins TRBV18 and TRBJ1-5; D uncertain. The CDR3 has 15 amino acids. V lost 4 bases, J lost 0 bases, and 10 bases lay in between. Germline assignment: CDR1 KGHSH and CDR2 LQKENI. This CDR3 reads CASSRRTDSNQPQHF. The CDR3 coding sequence is TGTGCCAGCTCACGGAGGACGGATAGCAATCAGCCCCAGCATTTT.

The chain couples TRBV5-5 to TRBJ2-1; tentative D call: TRBD1 (5 bases). The CDR3 contains 16 residues. CDR1 and CDR2 from the germline V gene are SGHKS and YYEKEE (reference sequence). V was trimmed by 4 bases and J by 4 bases, leaving 18 bases between them. The CDR3: CASSSQGLGRYNEQFF. In DNA, the CDR3 is TGTGCCAGCAGCAGCCAGGGATTAGGAAGGTACAATGAGCAGTTCTTC.

Only one count was recorded for this clone. The chain employs TRBV5-1 and TRBJ2-7; TRBD1 matches at 8 bases. The CDR3 is 16 residues long. J lost 5 bases, V lost 5 bases, and 15 bases had no gene match. Per germline, CDR1 SGHRS and CDR2 YFSETQ. CDR3 in DNA: TGCGCCAGCAGAATAGCCCCCGGGACAGGTCTTAACGAGCAGTACTTC. This codes for CASRIAPGTGLNEQYF.

The chain has TRBV29-1 and TRBJ1-1, with TRBD1 as a possible D gene (6 bases). The V end lost 4 bases, the J end lost 1 base, and 7 bases lay between the germline ends. CDR1 and CDR2 from the germline V gene are SQVTM and ANQGSEA. The CDR3 consists of 12 residues. CDR3 amino acids: CSVVGGNTEAFF. CDR3 coding DNA: TGCAGCGTTGTAGGGGGGAACACTGAAGCTTTCTTT.

This chain joins TRBV4-1 and TRBJ2-5; the match to TRBD2 covers 8 bases. Germline assignment: CDR1 MGHRA and CDR2 YSYEKL. Trimming took 1 base from V and 2 from J; bases not matched to a gene: 12. This CDR3 contains 18 residues. The CDR3 region has the DNA TGCGCCAGCAGCCAAGGGAAGCTAGCGGGTGGAGGGCAAGAGACCCAGTACTTC. Translating gives CASSQGKLAGGGQETQYF.

This clone was seen a few times. The V and J genes are TRBV6-6 and TRBJ2-7; D is undetermined. The CDR3 sequence is 15 residues long. V was pared by 3 bases and J by 0 bases, with 12 bases between. CDR1 is MNHNY and CDR2 is SVGAGI in the germline V gene (reference sequence). This CDR3 reads CASSYGAASSYEQYF. CDR3 bases: TGTGCCAGCAGTTATGGAGCAGCAAGCTCCTACGAGCAGTACTTC.

The chain links TRBV5-1 to TRBJ1-2, with unresolved D. This CDR3 contains 14 residues. The germline V gene encodes CDR1 SGHRS and CDR2 YFSETQ. The germline V and J ends were trimmed by 1 base and 0 bases, with 7 bases remaining between them. The CDR3 DNA is TGCGCCAGCAGCTTGACCACAGCTAACTATGGCTACACCTTC. Protein sequence: CASSLTTANYGYTF.

The chain couples TRBV9 to TRBJ2-1; TRBD2 matches 10 bases. Germline-derived CDR1 and CDR2 are SGDLS and YYNGEE. The CDR3 totals 15 residues. V was pared by 4 bases and J by 4 bases, with 5 bases of the junction left unmatched. The DNA of the CDR3 is TGTGCCAGCAGCAGCCGAGCGGGGGGGTACAATGAGCAGTTCTTC. This gives the protein CASSSRAGGYNEQFF.

The chain recombines TRBV28 with TRBJ1-1; 7 bases agree with TRBD1. V lost 6 bases, J lost 1 base, and 2 bases stayed unmatched. This CDR3 contains 13 residues. Germline CDR1 and CDR2: MDHEN and SYDVKM. Here the CDR3 DNA reads TGTGCCAGCAGGGGGACAGCGAACACTGAAGCTTTCTTT. Amino acids: CASRGTANTEAFF.

This clone has just one count. The rearrangement uses TRBV7-3 and TRBJ2-2; no reliable D call. CDR3 size: 14 residues. The germline V gene encodes CDR1 SGHTA and CDR2 FQGTGA. Trimming stripped 1 base from V and 4 bases from J, with 7 bases between. The CDR3 sequence: CASSLSPGTGELFF. The CDR3 bases are TGTGCCAGCAGCTTAAGCCCCGGCACCGGGGAGCTGTTTTTT. The full variable domain, in which reference TRBV7-3 and TRBJ2-2 provide the parts outside the CDR3, is GAGVSQTPSNKVTEKGKYVELRCDPISGHTALYWYRQSLGQGPEFLIYFQGTGAADDSGLPNDRFFAVRPEGSVSTLKIQRTERGDSAVYLCASSLSPGTGELFFGEGSRLTVL.

The V and J genes are TRBV2 and TRBJ2-2, with a weak D call TRBD2 (7 bases). V lost 0 bases, J lost 6 bases, and 17 bases lay in between. This CDR3 spans 17 amino acids. Germline CDR1 and CDR2: SNHLY and FYNNEI. CDR3: CASSEAGWGGFAGELFF. As DNA, the CDR3 is TGTGCCAGCAGTGAAGCGGGTTGGGGGGGCTTCGCCGGGGAGCTGTTTTTT.

This chain links TRBV6-4 with TRBJ2-7; tentative D call: TRBD1 (6 bases). CDR3 length equals 16 residues. V was trimmed by 0 bases and J by 2 bases, leaving 14 bases between them. Germline CDR1 reads MRHNA; CDR2 reads SNTAGT. The CDR3 DNA sequence: TGTGCCAGCAGTGACTCATCACAGGGCATGCCCTACGAGCAGTACTTC. The encoded protein is CASSDSSQGMPYEQYF.

The V call is TRBV12-5, the J call TRBJ2-1, with 11 bases lining up with TRBD2. The CDR3 is 16 residues long. V lost 3 bases and J lost 2; bases outside the gene matches: 3. Germline CDR1 and CDR2: LGHNT and FRNRAP. CDR3 amino acids: CASGFYSGGAYNEQFF. The CDR3 coding sequence is TGTGCTAGTGGTTTTTATAGCGGGGGGGCCTACAATGAGCAGTTCTTC.

Points on this clone: One end of the junction fails to match germline, which may point to a read error. The chain combines TRBV7-2 with TRBJ2-7; 10 bases align to TRBD1. CDR3 size: 16 residues. Germline assignment: CDR1 SGHTA and CDR2 FQGNSA. CDR3 bases: TGTGCCAGCAGCATAGCCGGGACAGGGGTCCCCTACGAGCAGTACTTC. This sequence encodes CASSIAGTGVPYEQYF.

J is TRBJ2-1 and V is TRBV5-1; D is possibly TRBD2 (6 bases). This CDR3 comprises 14 residues. V lost 6 bases to trimming and J lost 2 bases, with 12 bases between them. Per germline, CDR1 SGHRS and CDR2 YFSETQ. In nucleotides, the CDR3 is TGCGCCAGCATGATAGGCGGGGCCTACAATGAGCAGTTCTTC. This sequence encodes CASMIGGAYNEQFF.

This clone was seen once. V is TRBV6-6 and J is TRBJ2-7, with D tentatively TRBD2 (5 bases). V lost 0 bases, J lost 3 bases, and 9 bases lay in between. This CDR3 comprises 14 residues. CDR1 and CDR2 (germline): MNHNY, SVGAGI (reference sequence). The CDR3 bases are TGTGCCAGCAGTTACTCAGGGAGACTCTACGAGCAGTACTTC. Protein sequence: CASSYSGRLYEQYF.